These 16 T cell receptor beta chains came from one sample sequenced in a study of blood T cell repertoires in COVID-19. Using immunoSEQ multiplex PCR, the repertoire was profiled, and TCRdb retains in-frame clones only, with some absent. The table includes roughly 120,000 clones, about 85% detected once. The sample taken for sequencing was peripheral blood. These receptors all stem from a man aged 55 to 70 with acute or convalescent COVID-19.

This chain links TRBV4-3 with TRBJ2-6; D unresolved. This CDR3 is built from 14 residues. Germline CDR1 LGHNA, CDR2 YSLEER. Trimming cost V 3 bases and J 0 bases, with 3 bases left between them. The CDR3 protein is CASSHRSGANVLTF. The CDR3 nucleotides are TGCGCCAGCAGCCACCGCTCTGGGGCCAACGTCCTGACTTTC.

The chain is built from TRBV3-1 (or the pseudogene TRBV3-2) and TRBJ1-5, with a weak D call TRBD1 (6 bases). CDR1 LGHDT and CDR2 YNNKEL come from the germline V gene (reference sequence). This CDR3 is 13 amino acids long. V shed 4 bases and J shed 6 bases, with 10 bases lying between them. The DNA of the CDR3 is TGTGCCAGCAGCCCCCAAGGGGGTCAGCCCCAGCATTTT. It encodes CASSPQGGQPQHF.

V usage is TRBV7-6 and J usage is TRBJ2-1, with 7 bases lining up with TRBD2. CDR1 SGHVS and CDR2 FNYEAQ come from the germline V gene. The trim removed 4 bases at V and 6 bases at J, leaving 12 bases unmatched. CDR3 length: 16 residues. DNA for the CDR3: TGTGCCAGCAGCTCGTTGGAGCGGGGAAAGGGCAATGAGCAGTTCTTC. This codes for CASSSLERGKGNEQFF.

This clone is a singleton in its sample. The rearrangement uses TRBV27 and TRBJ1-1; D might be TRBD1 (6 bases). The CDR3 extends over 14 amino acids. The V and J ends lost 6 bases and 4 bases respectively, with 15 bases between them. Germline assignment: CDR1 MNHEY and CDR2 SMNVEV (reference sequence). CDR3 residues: CASSLGGAITEAFF. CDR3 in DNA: TGTGCCAGCAGCCTAGGGGGAGCGATCACTGAAGCTTTCTTT.

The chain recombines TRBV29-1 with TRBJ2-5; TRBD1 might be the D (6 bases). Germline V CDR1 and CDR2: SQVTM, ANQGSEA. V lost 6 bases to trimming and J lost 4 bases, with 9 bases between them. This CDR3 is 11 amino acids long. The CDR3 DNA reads TGCAGCGTCGGACAGTTAGAGACCCAGTACTTC. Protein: CSVGQLETQYF.

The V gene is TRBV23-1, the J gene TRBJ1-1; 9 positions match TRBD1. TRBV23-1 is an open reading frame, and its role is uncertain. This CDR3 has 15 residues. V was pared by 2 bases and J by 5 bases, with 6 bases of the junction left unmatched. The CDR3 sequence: CASSQPGQGKTEAFF. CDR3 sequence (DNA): TGCGCCAGCAGTCAACCCGGACAGGGGAAAACTGAAGCTTTCTTT.

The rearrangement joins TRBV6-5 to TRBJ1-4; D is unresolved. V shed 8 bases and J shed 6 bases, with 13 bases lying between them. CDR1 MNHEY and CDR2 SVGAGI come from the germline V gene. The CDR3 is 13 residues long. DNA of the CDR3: TGTGCCAGCGGGTGGAGGGCTTATGAAAAACTGTTTTTT. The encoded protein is CASGWRAYEKLFF.

CDR3 sequence reads: CASSLAGGANQPQHF. DNA for the CDR3: TGTGCCAGCAGCTTAGCAGGGGGCGCCAATCAGCCCCAGCATTTT. This rearrangement joins TRBV7-9 to TRBJ1-5, with 7 positions matching TRBD1. This CDR3 comprises 15 residues. Germline V gene lookup returns CDR1 SEHNR and CDR2 FQNEAQ (reference sequence). V shed 0 bases and J 3 bases; nucleotides not matched to a gene: 2.

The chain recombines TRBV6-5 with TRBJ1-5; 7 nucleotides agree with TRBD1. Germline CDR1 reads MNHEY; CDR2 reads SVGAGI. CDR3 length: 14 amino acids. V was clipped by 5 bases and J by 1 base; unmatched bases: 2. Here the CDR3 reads CASSPGQSNQPQHF. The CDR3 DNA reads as TGTGCCAGCAGTCCGGGACAGAGCAATCAGCCCCAGCATTTT.

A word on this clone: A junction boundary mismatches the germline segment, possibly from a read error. CDR3 protein: CASRYSGRRGGYTF. The CDR3 DNA follows: TGTGCCAGCAGGTACTCCGGGAGGAGAGGGGGCTACACCTTC. This chain links TRBV6-5 with TRBJ1-2; D is undetermined. The CDR3 has 14 residues. From germline, CDR1 is MNHEY and CDR2 SVGAGI.

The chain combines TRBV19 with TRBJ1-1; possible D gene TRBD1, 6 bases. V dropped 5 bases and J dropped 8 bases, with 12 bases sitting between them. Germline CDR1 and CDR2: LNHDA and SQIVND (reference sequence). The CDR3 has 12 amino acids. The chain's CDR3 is CASSPRQEEAFF. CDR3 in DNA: TGTGCCAGTAGTCCGCGACAGGAGGAAGCTTTCTTT.

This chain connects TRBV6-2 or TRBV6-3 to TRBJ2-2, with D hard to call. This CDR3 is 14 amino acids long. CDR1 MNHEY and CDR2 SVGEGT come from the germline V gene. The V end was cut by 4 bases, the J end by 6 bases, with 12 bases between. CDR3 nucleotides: TGTGCCAGCAGTTTTACAGTCCCCTCCGGGGAGCTGTTTTTT. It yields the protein CASSFTVPSGELFF.

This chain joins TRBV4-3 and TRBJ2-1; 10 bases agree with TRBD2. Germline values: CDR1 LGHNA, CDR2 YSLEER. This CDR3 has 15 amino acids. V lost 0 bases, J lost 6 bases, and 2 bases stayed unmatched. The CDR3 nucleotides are TGCGCCAGCAGCCAAGAACTAGCGGGATTCAATGAGCAGTTCTTC. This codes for CASSQELAGFNEQFF.

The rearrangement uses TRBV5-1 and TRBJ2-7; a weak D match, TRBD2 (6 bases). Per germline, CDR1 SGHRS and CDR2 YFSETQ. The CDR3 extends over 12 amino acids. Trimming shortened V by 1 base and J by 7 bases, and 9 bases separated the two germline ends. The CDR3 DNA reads TGCGCCAGCAGCTTGAAGGCGGGGGAGCAGTACTTC. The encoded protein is CASSLKAGEQYF.

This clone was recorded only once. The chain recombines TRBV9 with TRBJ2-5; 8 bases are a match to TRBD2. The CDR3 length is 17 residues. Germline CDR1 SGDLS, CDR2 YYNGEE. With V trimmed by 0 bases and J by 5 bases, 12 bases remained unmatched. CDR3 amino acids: CASSVEQTSVAWETQYF. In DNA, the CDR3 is TGTGCCAGCAGCGTAGAACAGACTAGCGTGGCGTGGGAGACCCAGTACTTC.

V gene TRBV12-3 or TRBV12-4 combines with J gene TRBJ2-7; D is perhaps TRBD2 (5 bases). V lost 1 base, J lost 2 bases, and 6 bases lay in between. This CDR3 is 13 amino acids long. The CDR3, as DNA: TGTGCCAGCAGTTTAGGGAGGACCTACGAGCAGTACTTC. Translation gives CASSLGRTYEQYF.